This T cell receptor beta chain was recovered during a study of TIL therapy for anti-PD-1-resistant metastatic lung cancer. This CDR3 has 12 residues. Trimming took off 3 bases at V and 2 bases at J, with 8 bases between the two ends. Germline V gene sequence: CDR1 DFQATT, CDR2 SNEGSKA (reference sequence). The libraries were made with immunoSEQ v3. Survey-level samples got 1.5 million to 2.5 million read pairs; deep-level samples got roughly 4.5-6.5 million. Data came from immunoSEQ multiplex PCR; TCRdb stores just in-frame clones and leaves some out. The sample consists of over 6,000 clones, roughly 64% of them appearing once. The sample's time point: pre-treatment sample, taken before nivolumab and TIL therapy. Pleural nodules or supraclavicular lymph nodes made up most of the excised metastases sampled.

The chain links TRBV20-1 to TRBJ2-7; D gene ambiguous. The source is a person between 25 and 80 years old with non-small cell lung cancer. This specimen consisted of tumor tissue, obtained at baseline. The CDR3 nucleotides are TGCAGTGCTAGTAAAAGCGCCTACGAGCAGTACTTC. Translated: CSASKSAYEQYF.